The sequence of this T cell receptor beta chain was determined in a study of cytomegalovirus exposure and HLA in healthy donors. Whole-study results and caveats: In a later analysis, HLA-C alleles had the fewest associated TCRs, DRB1 alleles the most. An analysis was carried out later, and it reportedly showed fewer N-insertions in an Asian-associated ancestry cluster than the approximately 700-donor mean.

Concerning this clone itself: Antigen specificity is unknown.

The PCR made use of 60 Vbeta and 13 Jbeta primers. Study processing details: The count from a later analysis was tens of millions of unique TCR beta chains, around 10 million of them shared. Libraries were prepared by immunoSEQ multiplex PCR; TCRdb keeps only in-frame clonotypes and omits some of them. V, J and clone size were drawn from that table, and D and trimming were deduced from the DNA. In the table there are 80,000 or so clones, more than 60% of which are singletons. This TCR came from a male donor in good health and CMV-seropositive. Input material: PBMCs.

For the CDR3, the DNA is TGTGCCAGCAGCTTATGGCCAGAACCGAACACCGGGGAGCTGTTTTTT. This gives the protein CASSLWPEPNTGELFF. The V call is TRBV7-9, the J call TRBJ2-2; D is undetermined. The V and J ends lost 2 bases and 0 bases respectively, with 10 bases between them. From germline, CDR1 is SEHNR and CDR2 FQNEAQ (reference sequence). The CDR3 has 16 amino acids.